These 17 T cell receptor beta chains were all obtained from the same sample, sequenced in a study of T-cell reconstitution after alpha-beta-depleted transplantation in children. Preparation of the TCRbeta library was carried out with unique molecular identifiers. TCRdb re-derived calls from the PCR reads in MiXCR, one entry per CDR3 protein. Of about 490,000 distinct CDR3 sequences listed, about 10% are singletons. The sequencing here drew on PBMCs, taken before TCRalphabeta/CD19-depleted stem cell transplant. The receptors stem from a child under 10 years old with inherited bone marrow failure, due to receive a stem cell transplant.

About this clonotype itself: Since a much larger clone is just one base distant, this may be a read error. The chain recombines TRBV4-3 with TRBJ2-3, with D unclear. The length of the CDR3 is 17 residues. Trimming removed 0 bases at V and 1 base at J, with 14 bases between. Per the germline V gene, CDR1 is LGHNA and CDR2 is YSLEER. In DNA, the CDR3 is TGCGCCAGCAGCCAAGATCTTATTTTTCAGGGCACAGATACGCAGTATTTT. It is translated as CASSQDLIFQGTDTQYF.

There are many counts of this clonotype. V and J are TRBV7-2 and TRBJ2-5, with D possibly being TRBD2 (6 bases). The CDR3 is made up of 14 amino acids. Deletions cut 3 bases from V and 5 bases from J, with 13 bases between. Per germline, CDR1 SGHTA and CDR2 FQGNSA. The CDR3 loop is CASSLSSGLETQYF. DNA of the CDR3: TGTGCCAGCAGCTTGAGTAGCGGTTTGGAGACCCAGTACTTC.

This clonotype was seen at least ten times. The chain links TRBV20-1 to TRBJ2-5; 7 bases line up with TRBD2. The germline V gene encodes CDR1 DFQATT and CDR2 SNEGSKA (reference sequence). Trimming removed 0 bases from V and 7 bases from J; junction bases left unmatched: 8. CDR3 length: 14 residues. The CDR3 spells CSARDPRGEVTQYF. In DNA form, the CDR3 reads TGCAGTGCTAGAGATCCCCGGGGGGAGGTGACCCAGTACTTC.

The chain uses TRBV7-2 and TRBJ2-1; D may be TRBD2 (6 bases). V was cut by 3 bases and J by 9 bases, with 24 bases left in between. The CDR3 contains 17 residues. Germline assignment: CDR1 SGHTA and CDR2 FQGNSA. CDR3 coding DNA: TGTGCCAGCAGCTTTCCCTCAGCGGGCACACCTTGGGGTGAGCAGTTCTTC. The encoded protein is CASSFPSAGTPWGEQFF.

CDR3 coding DNA: TGTGCCAGCAGCCCGCTAATCAGGGCGGGGACCCAGTACTTC. Translation: CASSPLIRAGTQYF. The gene calls are TRBV11-2 and TRBJ2-5; D may match TRBD1 or TRBD2 (5 bases each). Germline V gene lookup returns CDR1 SGHAT and CDR2 FQNNGV. V gave up 5 bases and J gave up 7 bases, with 17 bases separating them. This CDR3 spans 14 amino acids.

The table lists this clonotype with a few counts. The chain carries TRBV11-2 and TRBJ2-3; no clear D. Trimming left V 2 bases short and J 6 bases short, with 9 bases between. This CDR3 contains 13 residues. In germline, CDR1 is SGHAT, CDR2 FQNNGV. In nucleotides, the CDR3 is TGTGCCAGCAGCTTATACACTTCCGATACGCAGTATTTT. Translation: CASSLYTSDTQYF.

The sample holds many counts of this clonotype. The V call is TRBV6-5, the J call TRBJ1-5; tentative D call: TRBD1 (5 bases). This CDR3 has 15 residues. With 2 bases removed from V and 0 bases from J, the gap between germline ends came to 8 bases. Per germline, CDR1 MNHEY and CDR2 SVGAGI. CDR3 bases: TGTGCCAGCAGTTACCAAACAGGTAGCAATCAGCCCCAGCATTTT. Its translation: CASSYQTGSNQPQHF.

This clonotype was counted at least ten times. This chain links TRBV6-1 with TRBJ1-4; D not certain. CDR1 and CDR2 (germline): MNHNS, SASEGT. The CDR3 runs to 15 residues. Trimming stripped 2 bases from V and 8 bases from J, with 15 bases between. The CDR3 here is CASSEIGPVSEKLFF. DNA of the CDR3: TGTGCCAGCAGTGAAATAGGGCCCGTTTCCGAAAAACTGTTTTTT.

This clonotype was observed many times. The rearrangement links TRBV29-1 to TRBJ2-4; TRBD1 aligns across 9 bases. This CDR3 has 13 amino acids. The germline V gene encodes CDR1 SQVTM and CDR2 ANQGSEA. V lost 6 bases to trimming and J lost 4 bases; unmatched junction nucleotides: 4. The CDR3 DNA sequence: TGCAGCGTCGTTGACAGGGGGAAAAACATTCAGTACTTC. Protein: CSVVDRGKNIQYF.

This clonotype turned up a few times. The V and J genes are TRBV29-1 and TRBJ2-3; 10 bases agree with TRBD1. This CDR3 has 17 residues. With V trimmed by 3 bases and J by 0 bases, 9 bases remained unmatched. Germline-derived CDR1 and CDR2 are SQVTM and ANQGSEA. Here the CDR3 reads CSVDRRDRGPSTDTQYF. DNA of the CDR3: TGCAGCGTTGACAGGCGGGACAGGGGCCCGAGCACAGATACGCAGTATTTT.

This clonotype was seen a handful of times. As DNA, the CDR3 is TGTGCCAGCAGCCCACGGACCCCGTACAATGAGCAGTTCTTC. Amino acids: CASSPRTPYNEQFF. The chain combines TRBV9 with TRBJ2-1; no clear D. There are 14 residues in the CDR3. Trimming cost V 4 bases and J 4 bases, with 12 bases left between them. The germline CDR1 and CDR2 sequences are SGDLS and YYNGEE.

About this clonotype: This may be a read error, as it is one base from a much larger clone. The chain is built from TRBV9 and TRBJ2-2, with D possibly matching TRBD2 (5 bases). The CDR3 is 12 residues long. V lost 4 bases and J lost 6, with 7 bases in between. Per germline, CDR1 SGDLS and CDR2 YYNGEE. CDR3 region: CASSPDSGELFF. CDR3 DNA: TGTGCCAGCAGCCCGGACTCCGGGGAGCTGTTTTTT.

This clonotype was counted ten times or more. The chain couples TRBV5-1 to TRBJ2-2, with TRBD1 matching over 7 bases. V dropped 4 bases and J dropped 3; count of bases not matched to a gene: 3. Germline CDR1 reads SGHRS; CDR2 reads YFSETQ. The CDR3 length is 14 residues. The CDR3 is CASSPTGDTGELFF. CDR3 DNA sequence: TGCGCCAGCAGCCCCACAGGGGACACCGGGGAGCTGTTTTTT.

J is TRBJ2-2 and V is TRBV7-2, with a weak D call TRBD2 (5 bases). The CDR3 runs 15 residues. With 5 bases removed from V and 1 base from J, the gap between germline ends came to 11 bases. CDR1 and CDR2 (germline): SGHTA, FQGNSA. CDR3: CASSISGMNTGELFF. The CDR3 coding sequence is TGTGCCAGCAGCATCTCCGGGATGAACACCGGGGAGCTGTTTTTT.

CDR3 DNA sequence: TGCAGCGTTGTCGGCTACGAGGATACGCAGTATTTT. Translation: CSVVGYEDTQYF. J is TRBJ2-3 and V is TRBV29-1; D is undetermined. Per germline, CDR1 SQVTM and CDR2 ANQGSEA. The CDR3 extends over 12 amino acids. The V end lost 4 bases, the J end lost 6 bases, and 11 bases lay between the germline ends.

This clonotype has at least ten counts. The genes are TRBV19 and TRBJ2-7; 9 bases fit TRBD2. This CDR3 has 14 amino acids. Germline values: CDR1 LNHDA, CDR2 SQIVND (reference sequence). The V gene end was trimmed by 6 bases and the J gene end by 2 bases; junction bases not matched to a gene: 5. In nucleotides, the CDR3 is TGTGCCAGTAGCCGACTAGCGGTCCCCTACGAGCAGTACTTC. It codes for CASSRLAVPYEQYF.

The rearrangement links TRBV15 to TRBJ1-1, with TRBD1 matching over 8 bases. Trimming at V came to 3 bases and at J to 1 base, leaving 10 bases not matched to a gene. There are 17 residues in the CDR3. Per the germline V gene, CDR1 is LNHNV and CDR2 is YYDKDF (reference sequence). The CDR3 loop reads CATSREKQGARNTEAFF. CDR3 coding DNA: TGTGCCACCAGCAGGGAAAAGCAGGGGGCGCGGAACACTGAAGCTTTCTTT.